The present TCR beta chain was sequenced within a study of blood T cell repertoires in COVID-19. Overall study: Samples of COVID-19 (acute and convalescent) were obtained from the United States, Italy and Spain. Nucleic acid was either cDNA or gDNA, and it came from T cells, B-cell-depleted T cells, or PBMCs.

Germline V gives CDR1 LNHDA, CDR2 SQIVND (reference sequence). Trimming shortened V by 3 bases and J by 5 bases, and 8 bases separated the two germline ends. The length of the CDR3 is 13 residues. In the original workflow: From reference gene primer amplification, estimates of nucleated cell counts were derived. Repertoires were generated with immunoSEQ multiplex PCR, while TCRdb's copy carries only in-frame clones and drops some. From that table come the V and J calls and clone size; the DNA was used to work out D and trimming. The table includes roughly 100,000 clones, 81% detected once. Sequenced sample: peripheral blood. This chain uses TRBV19 with TRBJ1-5; no firm D call. The sequence was obtained from a woman aged 70 to 79 with acute or convalescent COVID-19. This CDR3 reads CASSIYSYQPQHF. The DNA of the CDR3 is TGTGCCAGTAGTATCTACAGCTATCAGCCCCAGCATTTT. Together with reference TRBV19 and TRBJ1-5, the CDR3 gives the full variable domain: DGGITQSPKYLFRKEGQNVTLSCEQNLNHDAMYWYRQDPGQGLRLIYYSQIVNDFQKGDIAEGYSVSREKKESFPLTVTSAQKNPTAFYLCASSIYSYQPQHFGDGTRLSIL.